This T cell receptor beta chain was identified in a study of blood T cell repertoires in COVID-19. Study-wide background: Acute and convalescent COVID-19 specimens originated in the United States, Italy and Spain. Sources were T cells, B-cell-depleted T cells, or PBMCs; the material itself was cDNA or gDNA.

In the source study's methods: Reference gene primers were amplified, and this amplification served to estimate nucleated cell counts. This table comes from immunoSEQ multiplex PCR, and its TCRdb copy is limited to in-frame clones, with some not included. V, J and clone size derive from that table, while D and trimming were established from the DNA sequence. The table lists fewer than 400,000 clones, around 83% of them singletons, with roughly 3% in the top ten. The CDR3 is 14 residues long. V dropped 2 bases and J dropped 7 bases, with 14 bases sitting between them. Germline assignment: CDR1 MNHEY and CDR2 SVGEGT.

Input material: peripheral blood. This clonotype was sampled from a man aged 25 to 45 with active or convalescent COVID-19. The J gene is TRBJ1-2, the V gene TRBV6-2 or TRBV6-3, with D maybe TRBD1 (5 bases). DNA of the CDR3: TGTGCCAGCAGTTACGCAGGGCCGTCGAGTGGCTACACCTTC. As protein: CASSYAGPSSGYTF.